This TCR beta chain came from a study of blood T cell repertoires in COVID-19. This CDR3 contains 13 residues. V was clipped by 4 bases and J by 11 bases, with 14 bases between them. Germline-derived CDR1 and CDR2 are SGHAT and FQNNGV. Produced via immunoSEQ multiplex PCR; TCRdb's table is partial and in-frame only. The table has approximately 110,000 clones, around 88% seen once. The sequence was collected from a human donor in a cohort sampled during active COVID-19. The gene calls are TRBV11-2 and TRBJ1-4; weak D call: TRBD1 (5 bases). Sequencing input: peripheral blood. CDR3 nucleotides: TGTGCCAGCAGCTCATGGGTGGGGGGGAAACTGTTTTTT. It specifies CASSSWVGGKLFF.